This TCR beta chain derives from a study of blood T cell repertoires in COVID-19. Deletions cut 0 bases from V and 3 bases from J, with 8 bases between. CDR1 is SGHTA and CDR2 is FQGNSA in the germline V gene. This CDR3 comprises 14 residues. The Seattle site enrolled patients during active infection and followed them longitudinally. Per the original methods: Amplifying reference gene primers gave estimates of nucleated cell counts. Sequencing was performed with immunoSEQ multiplex PCR; in TCRdb, only in-frame clones are kept and a portion is missing. V and J calls and clone size are copied from that table; D and trimming were computed from the DNA. The sample records some 250,000 clones, approximately 87% being singletons. This clone was recorded only once.

The TCR sequence derives from a woman between 25 and 40 years old with COVID-19, enrolled during active disease. Sequenced: peripheral blood. The rearrangement uses TRBV7-2 and TRBJ1-2; D might be TRBD1 (6 bases). CDR3 DNA sequence: TGTGCCAGCAGCTTAGCGCAGGGGTACTATGGCTACACCTTC. Residues: CASSLAQGYYGYTF.